This T cell receptor (beta chain) stems from a study of long-term antiretroviral therapy in people with HIV. Points from the study as a whole: Versus controls, repertoires in people with HIV had narrower CDR3 length ranges. Blood in the study was drawn between the mid-2000s and the late 2010s, possibly under older ART regimens, which may be less effective than current ones. Post-ART, diversity grew, though it stayed under transplant donor control levels.

Sequencing relied on immunoSEQ assay v3.0, run at survey level. Sequenced by immunoSEQ multiplex PCR; TCRdb stores in-frame clones only, minus some. The sample yields fewer than 20,000 clones, roughly 94% seen once. The CDR3 is made up of 13 amino acids. The V gene's germline CDR1 is SGHVS and CDR2 FQNEAQ. V was cut by 4 bases and J by 10 bases, with 13 bases left in between. Going into DNA extraction, samples held roughly 0.85-11 million cryopreserved PBMC. The count of this clone is one. What it binds is not known. The sequence was obtained from a woman aged 45-59 years with HIV. The chain recombines TRBV7-8 with TRBJ2-2; D may be TRBD1 or TRBD2 (5 bases each). The material was unsorted PBMCs, obtained roughly 6.2 years after starting antiretroviral therapy. This chain's CDR3 is CASSSPGTSELFF. CDR3 nucleotides: TGTGCCAGCAGCTCCCCCGGGACCTCGGAGCTGTTTTTT.